The 18 T cell receptor beta chains listed next were all sequenced from one sample in a study of STAT3 mutations in large granular lymphocyte leukemia. Data came from immunoSEQ multiplex PCR; TCRdb stores just in-frame clones and leaves some out. Of around 5,000 clones in the sample, approximately 86% were seen once. Their antigens are not known. Findings of the study overall: In T-cell large granular lymphocyte leukemia, about half of patients showed multiple immunodominant subclonotypes.

Source material: PBMCs. These receptors were taken from a human donor with T large granular lymphocyte leukemia. Some clones in this sample may be carry-over from other donors' samples.

V and J are TRBV15 and TRBJ2-7, with D tentatively TRBD1 (5 bases). The CDR3 loop spans 17 amino acids. Germline lookup yields CDR1 LNHNV and CDR2 YYDKDF (reference sequence). V was trimmed by 4 bases and J by 3 bases, leaving 22 bases between them. The DNA of the CDR3 is TGTGCCACCAGCACCCCCCTGGCTGGCAGGGATCACTACGAGCAGTACTTC. As protein: CATSTPLAGRDHYEQYF.

The chain employs TRBV5-5 and TRBJ2-7, with no clear D. Germline V gene data show CDR1 as SGHKS and CDR2 as YYEKEE (reference sequence). The CDR3 has 15 residues. V shed 4 bases and J shed 2 bases, with 16 bases lying between them. The CDR3 loop reads CASSLTITNAYEQYF. The CDR3 DNA follows: TGTGCCAGCAGCCTGACGATCACAAACGCCTACGAGCAGTACTTC.

The rearrangement uses TRBV4-1 and TRBJ2-3; 8 bases line up with TRBD2. The germline V gene has CDR1 MGHRA and CDR2 YSYEKL. CDR3 length: 15 residues. The V gene end was trimmed by 6 bases and the J gene end by 2 bases; junction bases not matched to a gene: 7. CDR3 DNA sequence: TGCGCCAGCAGGAGCGGGAGACTCCACACAGATACGCAGTATTTT. Translated, it gives CASRSGRLHTDTQYF.

The chain has TRBV28 and TRBJ1-2, with 10 bases lining up with TRBD1. Looked up from germline, CDR1 is MDHEN and CDR2 is SYDVKM. V trimming: 3 bases; J trimming: 13 bases; junction bases outside the gene matches: 11. This CDR3 spans 14 amino acids. CDR3 protein: CASSLLGTGALPTF. Written as DNA, the CDR3 is TGTGCCAGCAGTTTGCTCGGGACAGGGGCCCTCCCCACCTTC.

The chain carries TRBV6-1 and TRBJ1-1; 8 nucleotides align to TRBD1. The V gene end was trimmed by 4 bases and the J gene end by 4 bases; junction bases not matched to a gene: 5. Germline CDR1 reads MNHNS; CDR2 reads SASEGT. The length of the CDR3 is 14 residues. CDR3 amino acids: CASSGRGQGTEAFF. The CDR3 DNA reads TGTGCCAGCAGTGGCCGAGGACAGGGCACTGAAGCTTTCTTT.

The chain links TRBV6-6 to TRBJ1-2, with TRBD1 matching over 8 bases. The CDR3 covers 14 residues. Germline-derived CDR1 and CDR2 are MNHNY and SVGAGI (reference sequence). Germline trimming cut 5 bases from V and 8 bases from J; bases unmatched to any gene: 10. The CDR3 bases are TGTGCCAGCAGTGACAGGGGTGATCCGCGGGGCTACACCTTC. This sequence encodes CASSDRGDPRGYTF.

This chain joins TRBV5-1 and TRBJ2-1, with D unresolved. CDR1 SGHRS and CDR2 YFSETQ come from the germline V gene. The V gene lost 0 bases and the J gene lost 7 bases, with 8 bases spanning the gap. This CDR3 has 13 residues. The CDR3 protein is CASSLGLGNEQFF. The CDR3 DNA reads as TGCGCCAGCAGCTTGGGTTTGGGGAATGAGCAGTTCTTC.

The chain combines TRBV14 with TRBJ2-7; the D gene could be TRBD1 or TRBD2 (5 bases each). Germline values: CDR1 SGHDN, CDR2 FVKESK. The CDR3 extends over 12 amino acids. Trimming pared 1 base from V and 4 bases from J, leaving 5 bases between. The CDR3 nucleotides read TGTGCCAGCAGCCAAGGGGGGTACGAGCAGTACGTC. Amino acids: CASSQGGYEQYV.

This clone was recorded a few times. The chain couples TRBV19 to TRBJ2-7; D is possibly TRBD1 (6 bases). Trimming pared 3 bases from V and 5 bases from J, leaving 11 bases between. This CDR3 has 13 residues. Germline V CDR1 and CDR2: LNHDA, SQIVND (reference sequence). CDR3 DNA: TGTGCCAGTAGTATTGACCAGGGGAACGAGCAGTACTTC. Protein: CASSIDQGNEQYF.

V and J are TRBV18 and TRBJ2-7, with a weak D call TRBD1 (7 bases). The germline gives CDR1 KGHSH, CDR2 LQKENI. Trimming stripped 5 bases from V and 3 bases from J, with 20 bases between. This CDR3 spans 16 amino acids. The CDR3 nucleotides are TGTGCCAGCTCAGAGTCCCGACAGGGAGGTTTCTACGAGCAGTACGTC. As protein: CASSESRQGGFYEQYV.

This rearrangement joins TRBV18 to TRBJ1-3; no reliable D call. The V gene lost 4 bases and the J gene lost 3 bases, with 7 bases spanning the gap. Germline V CDR1 and CDR2: KGHSH, LQKENI. The CDR3 sequence is 13 residues long. CDR3 in amino acids: CASSRGDGNTIYF. CDR3 nucleotide sequence: TGTGCCAGCTCACGTGGTGATGGAAACACCATATATTTT.

The rearrangement joins TRBV9 to TRBJ2-1, with 11 bases fitting TRBD2. CDR3 length: 16 residues. The V gene's germline CDR1 is SGDLS and CDR2 YYNGEE. The trim removed 4 bases at V and 5 bases at J, leaving 8 bases unmatched. This chain's CDR3 is CASSSIAGGQHNEQFF. In DNA, the CDR3 is TGTGCCAGCAGCTCTATAGCGGGAGGGCAACACAATGAGCAGTTCTTC.

In nucleotides, the CDR3 is TGTGCCAGCAGTGAAGGTACAGGGGCGGTCAAGCCCCAGCATTTT. As protein: CASSEGTGAVKPQHF. V gene TRBV2 combines with J gene TRBJ1-5; TRBD1 matches 7 bases. The germline V gene has CDR1 SNHLY and CDR2 FYNNEI. The CDR3 has 15 amino acids. V gave up 1 base and J gave up 8 bases; unmatched junction bases: 8.

The rearrangement links TRBV27 to TRBJ2-3; no clear D. The CDR3 spans 12 residues. V dropped 5 bases and J dropped 6 bases, with 9 bases sitting between them. Germline V gene sequence: CDR1 MNHEY, CDR2 SMNVEV (reference sequence). This chain's CDR3 is CASSLSGDTQYF. In DNA form, the CDR3 reads TGTGCCAGCAGTCTCTCAGGCGATACGCAGTATTTT.

This chain connects TRBV13 to TRBJ2-1; 8 positions match TRBD1. The CDR3 covers 15 residues. V lost 5 bases and J lost 4; bases outside the gene matches: 7. The germline V gene has CDR1 PRHDT and CDR2 FYEKMQ (reference sequence). CDR3 sequence: CASSTRDRPYNEQFF. CDR3 nucleotides: TGTGCCAGCAGCACCCGGGACAGGCCTTACAATGAGCAGTTCTTC.

The chain couples TRBV15 to TRBJ2-1; no definite D call. The CDR3 contains 13 residues. Trimming cost V 3 bases and J 9 bases, with 12 bases left between them. CDR1 is LNHNV, CDR2 YYDKDF, per germline (reference sequence). CDR3 bases: TGTGCCACCAGCAGGGGTGGGGTCGGTGAGCAGTTCTTC. This codes for CATSRGGVGEQFF.

The chain employs TRBV6-6 and TRBJ2-1; D is unresolved. The CDR3 is 14 amino acids. The germline V gene encodes CDR1 MNHNY and CDR2 SVGAGI (reference sequence). With 2 bases removed from V and 7 bases from J, the gap between germline ends came to 12 bases. The chain's CDR3 is CASSYPRSSNEQFF. CDR3 coding DNA: TGTGCCAGCAGTTACCCCCGTTCCTCTAATGAGCAGTTCTTC.

This clone was counted once. The genes are TRBV7-9 and TRBJ1-2, with a tentative D call TRBD1 (6 bases). The CDR3 runs 14 residues. Trimming pared 5 bases from V and 4 bases from J, leaving 14 bases between. The germline V gene encodes CDR1 SEHNR and CDR2 FQNEAQ (reference sequence). The CDR3 sequence: CASSARGGGYGYTF. The CDR3 DNA reads TGTGCCAGCAGCGCCAGGGGTGGAGGCTATGGCTACACCTTC.